This T cell receptor (beta chain) was identified in a study of blood T cells in healthy people across ages. Primed by a sample-barcoded 5' primer and a J-beta primer mix, a second PCR proceeded for 7 to 11 cycles. The yield of each sample was at least 2.5 million CDR3-containing paired-end reads. Using its own MiXCR run on the 5' RACE reads, TCRdb lists one record per CDR3 protein. The sample holds around 1,100,000 distinct CDR3 sequences, 35% to 40% seen once. At least 6 million PBMCs were isolated per sample. The source of this sequence is a man between 18 and 35 years old in good health. The material sequenced was blood.

As DNA, the CDR3 is TGTGCCACCAGCAGAGATACAAGCTACAATGAGCAGTACTTC. Translation: CATSRDTSYNEQYF. The chain employs TRBV15 and TRBJ2-1, with D uncertain. The last part of the DNA fits TRBJ2-7 better; the J call may be wrong. The germline V gene encodes CDR1 LNHNV and CDR2 YYDKDF (reference sequence). The length of the CDR3 is 14 residues.